The rows below give T cell receptor beta chains drawn from one sample of a study of cytomegalovirus exposure and HLA in healthy donors. The table came from immunoSEQ multiplex PCR; TCRdb's copy has only in-frame clones and leaves some out. This sample has over 120,000 clones; 87% occur once, and the top ten carry less than 5.5%. The sequencing sample was made of PBMCs. Source of these receptors: a man aged 18 to 29 in good health and CMV-seropositive. Both conserved end residues are part of each CDR3. Each record gives: CDR3 DNA, CDR3 protein, V gene, clone size, D gene, J gene. A D gene is named only where the DNA matches it firmly. Clone size is given for some rows only: seen once, a few or many times, or a class if the clone is expanded.

CDR3 DNA: TGTGCCTGGAGGGAGTTCATGAACACTGAAGCTTTCTTT; CDR3 protein: CAWREFMNTEAFF; V gene: TRBV30; clone size: few; D gene: -; J gene: TRBJ1-1
CDR3 DNA: TGTGCCAGCAAAGCACTAGCTTTATTAGATACGCAGTATTTT; CDR3 protein: CASKALALLDTQYF; V gene: TRBV27; clone size: -; D gene: -; J gene: TRBJ2-3
CDR3 DNA: TGCAGCGTTAGGGCAGTAGGGGATACTAACTATGGCTACACCTTC; CDR3 protein: CSVRAVGDTNYGYTF; V gene: TRBV29-1; clone size: -; D gene: -; J gene: TRBJ1-2
CDR3 DNA: TGTGCCTGGAGTGTAGCAGGGAAGGATGGCTACACCTTC; CDR3 protein: CAWSVAGKDGYTF; V gene: TRBV30; clone size: once; D gene: -; J gene: TRBJ1-2
CDR3 DNA: TGTGCCAGCAGCTTCGGCACTGAAGCTTTCTTT; CDR3 protein: CASSFGTEAFF; V gene: TRBV27; clone size: -; D gene: -; J gene: TRBJ1-1
CDR3 DNA: TGTGCCAGCAGCGTAGCTCAGGTCTTCTATGGCTACACCTTC; CDR3 protein: CASSVAQVFYGYTF; V gene: TRBV9; clone size: -; D gene: -; J gene: TRBJ1-2
CDR3 DNA: TGTGCCAGCAGTAGGGGGAACTATGGCTACACCTTC; CDR3 protein: CASSRGNYGYTF; V gene: TRBV25-1; clone size: few; D gene: -; J gene: TRBJ1-2
CDR3 DNA: TGTGCCAGCAGCTTAGGCAGCGGTCCACAAAGGTATGAGCAGTTCTTC; CDR3 protein: CASSLGSGPQRYEQFF; V gene: TRBV11-3; clone size: -; D gene: -; J gene: TRBJ2-1
CDR3 DNA: TGTGCCAGCAGCTTAGTAGGGGCTCGCGAGCAGTACTTC; CDR3 protein: CASSLVGAREQYF; V gene: TRBV11-3; clone size: -; D gene: -; J gene: TRBJ2-7
CDR3 DNA: TGTGCCAGTAGTTTCCAGCGGAGCACAGATACGCAGTATTTT; CDR3 protein: CASSFQRSTDTQYF; V gene: TRBV19; clone size: -; D gene: -; J gene: TRBJ2-3
CDR3 DNA: TGTGCCAGCAGTTACCGGAACACTGAAGCTTTCTTT; CDR3 protein: CASSYRNTEAFF; V gene: TRBV6-5; clone size: -; D gene: -; J gene: TRBJ1-1
CDR3 DNA: TGTGCCAGCAGTTACGGAGGGGCTCGAGAGACCCAGTACTTC; CDR3 protein: CASSYGGARETQYF; V gene: TRBV6-5; clone size: -; D gene: -; J gene: TRBJ2-5
CDR3 DNA: TGTGCCACCAGAGGGATCCCCCAGTTACCTAACTATGGCTACACCTTC; CDR3 protein: CATRGIPQLPNYGYTF; V gene: TRBV19; clone size: -; D gene: -; J gene: TRBJ1-2
CDR3 DNA: TGTGCCAGCTCGGTAATAGCGGGAGAAGAGACCCAGTACTTC; CDR3 protein: CASSVIAGEETQYF; V gene: TRBV27; clone size: -; D gene: TRBD2; J gene: TRBJ2-5
CDR3 DNA: TGCGCCAGCAGCGTCGGACAGGTATGGAATGAGCAGTTCTTC; CDR3 protein: CASSVGQVWNEQFF; V gene: TRBV5-1; clone size: -; D gene: TRBD1; J gene: TRBJ2-1
CDR3 DNA: TGTGCCAGCAGTGAACAGACAGGATGGCATGGCTACACCTTC; CDR3 protein: CASSEQTGWHGYTF; V gene: TRBV6-1; clone size: -; D gene: -; J gene: TRBJ1-2
CDR3 DNA: TGCGCCAGCATGGTGTACATGAACACTGAAGCTTTCTTT; CDR3 protein: CASMVYMNTEAFF; V gene: TRBV5-1; clone size: few; D gene: -; J gene: TRBJ1-1
CDR3 DNA: TGTGCTTCAGGGGGCTTGGAGGAGACCCAGTACTTC; CDR3 protein: CASGGLEETQYF; V gene: TRBV2; clone size: -; D gene: TRBD1; J gene: TRBJ2-5
CDR3 DNA: TGTGCCAGCAGGGGGACAGGATTCTACGAGCAGTACTTC; CDR3 protein: CASRGTGFYEQYF; V gene: TRBV2; clone size: -; D gene: TRBD1; J gene: TRBJ2-7
CDR3 DNA: TGTGCCAGCATAAGAGGCTCCAGCTCCTACGAGCAGTACTTC; CDR3 protein: CASIRGSSSYEQYF; V gene: TRBV2; clone size: -; D gene: -; J gene: TRBJ2-7
CDR3 DNA: TGTGCCAGCAGCGTAGCGGCAGGGGGTTTTTCGGATGAGCAGTTCTTC; CDR3 protein: CASSVAAGGFSDEQFF; V gene: TRBV9; clone size: -; D gene: TRBD1; J gene: TRBJ2-1
CDR3 DNA: TGTGCCAGCAGTTTACGGCCAGGTAGCGGGGCCACGGGGGAGACCCAGTACTTC; CDR3 protein: CASSLRPGSGATGETQYF; V gene: TRBV27; clone size: -; D gene: TRBD2; J gene: TRBJ2-5
CDR3 DNA: TGTGCCAGCAGTAGCCACAGGGGTTATAATTCACCCCTCCACTTT; CDR3 protein: CASSSHRGYNSPLHF; V gene: TRBV28; clone size: -; D gene: TRBD1; J gene: TRBJ1-6
CDR3 DNA: TGTGCCAGCAGTTACCGGGGGTTTGGGGTCACTGAAGCTTTCTTT; CDR3 protein: CASSYRGFGVTEAFF; V gene: TRBV27; clone size: -; D gene: -; J gene: TRBJ1-1
CDR3 DNA: TGTGCCAGCAGCTTAGGGCCAGGGCAAGAGCAGTACTTC; CDR3 protein: CASSLGPGQEQYF; V gene: TRBV7-9; clone size: few; D gene: -; J gene: TRBJ2-7
CDR3 DNA: TGTGCCAGCAGTTTCGGGCTAGCGGGGGGGCCGGAGGATACGCAGTATTTT; CDR3 protein: CASSFGLAGGPEDTQYF; V gene: TRBV27; clone size: -; D gene: TRBD2; J gene: TRBJ2-3
CDR3 DNA: TGTGCCAGCAGCCCGACATGGGGCTACACCTTC; CDR3 protein: CASSPTWGYTF; V gene: TRBV5-8; clone size: -; D gene: -; J gene: TRBJ1-2
CDR3 DNA: TGCAGCGTTGAAGATTTACAGGGTGGAGGCTACACCTTC; CDR3 protein: CSVEDLQGGGYTF; V gene: TRBV29-1; clone size: -; D gene: -; J gene: TRBJ1-2
CDR3 DNA: TGTGCCAGCAGCCCGCGGGGATCTCGAGAGCAGTTCTTC; CDR3 protein: CASSPRGSREQFF; V gene: TRBV5-6; clone size: -; D gene: -; J gene: TRBJ2-1
CDR3 DNA: TGTGCCAGCAGCACAAGCCGGGACAGGGGACAAAACACTGAAGCTTTCTTT; CDR3 protein: CASSTSRDRGQNTEAFF; V gene: TRBV9; clone size: -; D gene: TRBD1; J gene: TRBJ1-1
CDR3 DNA: TGTGCCAGCAGTGTCGGGGCTAGCGGGCAAGAGACCCAGTACTTC; CDR3 protein: CASSVGASGQETQYF; V gene: TRBV6-4; clone size: -; D gene: TRBD2; J gene: TRBJ2-5
CDR3 DNA: TGTGCCAGCCATAGCAGGGGTGAAGCTTTCTTT; CDR3 protein: CASHSRGEAFF; V gene: TRBV6-5; clone size: -; D gene: -; J gene: TRBJ1-1
CDR3 DNA: TGTGCCATCAGGAGGACAGGGACCTCCTACGAGCAGTACTTC; CDR3 protein: CAIRRTGTSYEQYF; V gene: TRBV10-3; clone size: -; D gene: TRBD1; J gene: TRBJ2-7
CDR3 DNA: TGCGCCAGCAGCCAAGTGGCGGAGGCCGGGGAGCTGTTTTTT; CDR3 protein: CASSQVAEAGELFF; V gene: TRBV4-1; clone size: -; D gene: -; J gene: TRBJ2-2
CDR3 DNA: TGTGCCAGCCATCCCGGGAACACTGAAGCTTTCTTT; CDR3 protein: CASHPGNTEAFF; V gene: TRBV18; clone size: few; D gene: -; J gene: TRBJ1-1
CDR3 DNA: TGTGCCAGCAGTTCCCCCGGGGAAGCGCGCTATGGCTACACCTTC; CDR3 protein: CASSSPGEARYGYTF; V gene: TRBV6-5; clone size: -; D gene: -; J gene: TRBJ1-2
CDR3 DNA: TGTGCCTGGAGTGTACTTGATCAGCCCCAGCATTTT; CDR3 protein: CAWSVLDQPQHF; V gene: TRBV30; clone size: -; D gene: -; J gene: TRBJ1-5
CDR3 DNA: TGTGCCAGAATGGGGGCCTATCAGCCCCAGCATTTT; CDR3 protein: CARMGAYQPQHF; V gene: TRBV6-4; clone size: -; D gene: -; J gene: TRBJ1-5
CDR3 DNA: TGCAGCGTTCTCCTAGCGGGACGGGAGACCCAGTACTTC; CDR3 protein: CSVLLAGRETQYF; V gene: TRBV29-1; clone size: -; D gene: TRBD2; J gene: TRBJ2-5
CDR3 DNA: TGTGCCATCAGTCTTTCAGCGAATTCACCCCTCCACTTT; CDR3 protein: CAISLSANSPLHF; V gene: TRBV10-3; clone size: -; D gene: -; J gene: TRBJ1-6
CDR3 DNA: TGTGCCAGCAGTCCGAGGACAGGGAAGGGATCATGGACTGAAGCTTTCTTT; CDR3 protein: CASSPRTGKGSWTEAFF; V gene: TRBV25-1; clone size: -; D gene: TRBD1; J gene: TRBJ1-1
CDR3 DNA: TGTGCCAGCAGTGGGCAGGGGGGAAATAATTCACCCCTCCACTTT; CDR3 protein: CASSGQGGNNSPLHF; V gene: TRBV6-1; clone size: -; D gene: TRBD1; J gene: TRBJ1-6